This record covers a single TCR beta chain. This specimen belongs to a study of blood T cells in healthy people across ages. Germline CDR1 is DFQATT and CDR2 is SNEGSKA (reference sequence). The CDR3 has 14 amino acids. With a J-beta primer mix and a sample-barcoded 5' primer, a second PCR ran roughly 6 to 11 cycles. MiXCR, applied by TCRdb to the 5' RACE reads, yields one record per CDR3 protein. Of about 1.6 million distinct CDR3 sequences listed, roughly 30% are singletons. The sample consisted of blood. The chain combines TRBV20-1 with TRBJ2-7; 7 bases map to TRBD1. The J call is doubtful: the DNA matches TRBJ2-5 better. This clonotype originated in a woman aged 25 to 39 in good health. The CDR3 sequence is CSAQKGAKGETQYF. CDR3 bases: TGCAGTGCTCAAAAGGGGGCTAAGGGGGAGACCCAGTACTTC.